This T cell receptor (beta chain) was observed in a study of blood T cell repertoires in COVID-19 (dated by TCRdb to 2020 to 2022). Background for the entire study: The collaborator samples originated in the United States, Italy and Spain and spanned the acute and convalescent phases of COVID-19. The repertoires were released in a freely available public database meant as a resource for research on the immune response to SARS-CoV-2. The samples were drawn from the first 160 participants of the ongoing ImmuneRACE study and from 1,254 subjects provided by 6 global collaborators. Subjects who had been exposed to COVID-19, were actively infected with it, or had recovered from it provided the deeply sampled blood TCRbeta repertoires that made up the dataset. Where available, HLA class I and class II types were obtained from metadata supplied by the sample provider rather than from assay-based typing. Sample metadata almost always included a de-identified subject ID, COVID-19 status, age in years and sex. The material from the prospective study consisted of cDNA or gDNA derived from T cells, B-cell-depleted T cells, or PBMCs. The research as a whole found: The amount of clinical and demographic metadata varied by source and participant and was provided uncurated.

Enrolling through a virtual design, the prospective study's participants ranged in age from roughly 18 to 90 years and lived across around 25 United States geographic areas. In the prospective study, participants were assigned to cohorts based on the clinical history participants reported in a screening survey and a study questionnaire. In the prospective study, mobile phlebotomists collected whole blood, serum and a nasopharyngeal or oropharyngeal swab from each participant. Participants in the prospective study had the option to provide additional blood draws and questionnaires over a roughly two-month period. Before DNA extraction, prospective study blood samples were shipped either frozen or at room temperature. TCRbeta CDR3 regions were amplified from genomic DNA using the immunoSEQ Assay, a bias-controlled multiplex PCR. Regarding the original processing steps: The number of nucleated cells in each sample was estimated from the amplification of reference gene primers within the assay. Sequence reads were collapsed and filtered to measure the absolute abundance of every unique TCRbeta CDR3 rearrangement. For each sample, productive Simpson clonality was calculated as the square root of Simpson's diversity index over productive rearrangements. TCRdb re-hosts the immuneACCESS table, in-frame sequences only. Its copies lack some clones; in the studies checked, an unresolved V gene accounts for under half of them, and the cause for the rest is not known. From that table come the V and J calls and clone size; the DNA was used to work out D and trimming. Here the sample has about 220,000 clones; almost 90% occur a single time. Roughly 14% of the sample is in the top ten clones.

As to this clone: There is no known antigen for this receptor. No base-level quality is on record; no much larger clone is a single base apart.

From cysteine to phenylalanine, the CDR3 is 13 amino acids long. Only CDR3 DNA is held: 39 bases, read in frame from base 1. V trim: 5 bases; J trim: 12 bases; unmatched bases: 11. CDR1 SNHLY and CDR2 FYNNEI were looked up in the germline V gene. The sample consisted of PBMCs or T cells enriched from blood (not recorded which). The sequence derives from a woman between 50 and 59 years old with acute COVID-19. The rearrangement joined TRBV2 to TRBJ2-7; 9 central bases correspond to TRBD2. The CDR3 is CASSLLAGGRWYF. The DNA sequence is as follows: TGTGCCAGCAGTTTACTAGCGGGTGGGCGTTGGTACTTC.